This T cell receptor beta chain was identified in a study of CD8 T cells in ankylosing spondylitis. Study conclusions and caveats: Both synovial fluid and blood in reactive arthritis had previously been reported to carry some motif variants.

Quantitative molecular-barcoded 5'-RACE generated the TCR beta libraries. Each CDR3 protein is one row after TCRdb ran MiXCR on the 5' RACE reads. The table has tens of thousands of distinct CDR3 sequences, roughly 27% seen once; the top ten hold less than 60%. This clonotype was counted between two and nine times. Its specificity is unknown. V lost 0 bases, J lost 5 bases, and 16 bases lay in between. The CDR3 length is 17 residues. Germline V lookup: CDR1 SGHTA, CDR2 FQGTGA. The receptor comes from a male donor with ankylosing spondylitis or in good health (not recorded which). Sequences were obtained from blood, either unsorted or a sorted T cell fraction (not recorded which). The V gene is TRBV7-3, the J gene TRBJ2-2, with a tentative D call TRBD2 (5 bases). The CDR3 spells CASSLTGMGERTGELFF. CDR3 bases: TGTGCCAGCAGCTTAACGGGGATGGGCGAGCGGACCGGGGAGCTGTTTTTT.